This is a list of T cell receptor beta chains from one sample in a study of blood T cell repertoires in COVID-19. Profiling relied on immunoSEQ multiplex PCR, and the TCRdb table lists in-frame clones only, not all of them. The sample has 200,000 to 300,000 clones; around four fifths are singletons. The sample comprised peripheral blood. The source is a woman between 55 and 75 years old with active or convalescent COVID-19. Each CDR3 is given with its conserved first and last residue. D genes are given only for firm matches. Clone sizes are given selectively: once, few, many, or a class where the clone is expanded.

size: once
V: TRBV7-9
J: TRBJ2-2
D: .
CDR3: CASRPDRTTNTGELFF
DNA: TGTGCCAGCAGACCAGACAGAACGACGAACACCGGGGAGCTGTTTTTT

size: .
V: TRBV7-7
J: TRBJ2-2
D: TRBD1
CDR3: CASSAHRGRDGELFF
DNA: TGTGCTAGCAGCGCCCACAGGGGGCGGGACGGGGAGCTGTTTTTT

size: .
V: TRBV10-3
J: TRBJ2-1
D: TRBD1
CDR3: CAISEGQGAYNEQFF
DNA: TGTGCCATCAGTGAGGGACAGGGGGCTTACAATGAGCAGTTCTTC

size: .
V: TRBV5-1
J: TRBJ1-2
D: .
CDR3: CASSFQGTNYGYTF
DNA: TGCGCCAGCAGCTTTCAGGGAACTAACTATGGCTACACCTTC

size: once
V: TRBV11-2
J: TRBJ2-5
D: TRBD1
CDR3: CASSFRTGLGETQYF
DNA: TGTGCCAGCAGCTTTCGGACAGGGTTAGGCGAGACCCAGTACTTC

size: .
V: TRBV2
J: TRBJ1-2
D: TRBD1
CDR3: CASSEGTGYGYTF
DNA: TGTGCCAGCAGTGAAGGGACAGGCTATGGCTACACCTTC

size: .
V: TRBV5-1
J: TRBJ1-6
D: .
CDR3: CASSSEAGGWSPLHF
DNA: TGCGCCAGCAGCTCGGAAGCGGGGGGTTGGTCACCCCTCCACTTT

size: once
V: TRBV6-2/TRBV6-3
J: TRBJ2-5
D: .
CDR3: CASSYAGQLRETQYF
DNA: TGTGCCAGCAGTTACGCGGGACAGCTACGAGAGACCCAGTACTTC

size: .
V: TRBV4-1
J: TRBJ2-3
D: TRBD2
CDR3: CASSPLPSGGTDTQYF
DNA: TGCGCCAGCAGCCCGCTCCCTAGCGGTGGCACAGATACGCAGTATTTT

size: .
V: TRBV7-2
J: TRBJ2-3
D: TRBD2
CDR3: CASSLGLAGGRTDTQYF
DNA: TGTGCCAGCAGCTTAGGACTAGCGGGGGGGCGGACAGATACGCAGTATTTT

size: .
V: TRBV5-6
J: TRBJ2-7
D: .
CDR3: CASSLYGHGSFEQYF
DNA: TGTGCCAGCAGCTTGTATGGCCACGGGTCCTTCGAGCAGTACTTC

size: .
V: TRBV15
J: TRBJ2-7
D: TRBD1
CDR3: CATSRDWDRAYEQYF
DNA: TGTGCCACCAGCAGAGATTGGGACAGGGCCTACGAGCAGTACTTC

size: .
V: TRBV7-6
J: TRBJ2-1
D: TRBD2
CDR3: CASSSRTSGMGEQFF
DNA: TGTGCCAGCAGCTCAAGGACTAGCGGGATGGGGGAGCAGTTCTTC

size: .
V: TRBV7-2
J: TRBJ1-6
D: TRBD1
CDR3: CASSLEGANSPLHF
DNA: TGTGCCAGCAGCTTAGAGGGGGCGAACTCACCCCTCCACTTT

size: .
V: TRBV5-1
J: TRBJ1-5
D: TRBD1
CDR3: CASSPGTGSNQPQHF
DNA: TGCGCCAGCAGCCCCGGGACAGGGAGCAATCAGCCCCAGCATTTT

size: .
V: TRBV19
J: TRBJ1-5
D: .
CDR3: CASSISLGRGKQPQHF
DNA: TGTGCCAGTAGTATATCCCTTGGCAGGGGAAAGCAGCCCCAGCATTTT

size: .
V: TRBV4-2
J: TRBJ2-2
D: .
CDR3: CASSQEGSMDTGELFF
DNA: TGTGCCAGCAGCCAAGAGGGTAGCATGGACACCGGGGAGCTGTTTTTT

size: .
V: TRBV6-6
J: TRBJ2-1
D: .
CDR3: CASTLIGEQFF
DNA: TGTGCCAGCACTCTTATCGGTGAGCAGTTCTTC

size: .
V: TRBV7-9
J: TRBJ2-7
D: TRBD2
CDR3: CASSLEAGGPYEQYF
DNA: TGTGCCAGCAGCTTAGAGGCGGGAGGGCCCTACGAGCAGTACTTC

size: .
V: TRBV19
J: TRBJ2-2
D: .
CDR3: CASMKSVGELNTGELFF
DNA: TGTGCCAGTATGAAGAGCGTCGGGGAATTAAACACCGGGGAGCTGTTTTTT

size: .
V: TRBV18
J: TRBJ1-2
D: .
CDR3: CASSPTGLLGYTF
DNA: TGTGCCAGCTCACCCACAGGGCTCTTGGGCTACACCTTC

size: once
V: TRBV11-2
J: TRBJ2-1
D: TRBD1
CDR3: CASSSGQGNSYNEQFF
DNA: TGTGCCAGCAGCTCTGGACAGGGTAACTCCTACAATGAGCAGTTCTTC

size: once
V: TRBV28
J: TRBJ1-2
D: TRBD1
CDR3: CASRHRDRLNYGYTF
DNA: TGTGCCAGCAGGCATAGGGACAGGCTTAACTATGGCTACACCTTC

size: .
V: TRBV6-5
J: TRBJ1-5
D: TRBD1
CDR3: CATDRGNQPQHF
DNA: TGTGCCACCGACAGGGGCAATCAGCCCCAGCATTTT

size: .
V: TRBV9
J: TRBJ1-4
D: .
CDR3: CASSVGLATNEKLFF
DNA: TGTGCCAGCAGCGTAGGGCTCGCAACTAATGAAAAACTGTTTTTT

size: .
V: TRBV5-1
J: TRBJ2-1
D: .
CDR3: CASSFLQGSTYNEQFF
DNA: TGCGCCAGCAGCTTCTTACAGGGATCGACCTACAATGAGCAGTTCTTC

size: .
V: TRBV5-1
J: TRBJ2-7
D: .
CDR3: CASSLDRFGLLQYF
DNA: TGCGCCAGCAGCTTGGACCGCTTCGGACTCCTCCAGTACTTC

size: .
V: TRBV5-1
J: TRBJ2-1
D: .
CDR3: CASSFQGNDNEQFF
DNA: TGCGCCAGCAGCTTCCAGGGGAATGACAATGAGCAGTTCTTC

size: .
V: TRBV4-1
J: TRBJ2-5
D: TRBD2
CDR3: CASSQDRGTSGGGTQYF
DNA: TGCGCCAGCAGCCAAGATCGGGGGACTAGCGGAGGTGGGACCCAGTACTTC

size: .
V: TRBV7-2
J: TRBJ1-1
D: .
CDR3: CASSLSVGGGEAFF
DNA: TGTGCCAGCAGCTTATCGGTAGGGGGTGGTGAAGCTTTCTTT

size: .
V: TRBV6-5
J: TRBJ1-1
D: TRBD1
CDR3: CASSYTGQSNTEAFF
DNA: TGTGCCAGCAGTTACACGGGACAGTCGAACACTGAAGCTTTCTTT

size: once
V: TRBV5-1
J: TRBJ1-2
D: .
CDR3: CASDLGGGLSYGYTF
DNA: TGCGCCAGCGACTTGGGCGGGGGCCTAAGCTATGGCTACACCTTC

size: .
V: TRBV15
J: TRBJ2-3
D: TRBD2
CDR3: CATSRDRGTSGSDTQYF
DNA: TGTGCCACCAGCAGAGATAGGGGGACTAGCGGGTCTGATACGCAGTATTTT

size: .
V: TRBV9
J: TRBJ2-1
D: TRBD1
CDR3: CASSPGTGRQFF
DNA: TGTGCCAGCAGCCCAGGGACAGGTAGGCAGTTCTTC

size: .
V: TRBV19
J: TRBJ1-3
D: .
CDR3: CASTTPSQDTIYF
DNA: TGTGCCAGTACGACACCCTCTCAAGACACCATATATTTT

size: .
V: TRBV10-3
J: TRBJ2-7
D: .
CDR3: CATTDSQGEQYF
DNA: TGTGCCACCACCGACTCCCAGGGCGAGCAGTACTTC

size: .
V: TRBV28
J: TRBJ2-1
D: .
CDR3: CASSAYRIAVHNYNEQFF
DNA: TGTGCCAGCAGTGCCTACCGGATAGCGGTGCACAATTACAATGAGCAGTTCTTC